The source of this T cell receptor beta chain is a study of T-cell reconstitution after alpha-beta-depleted transplantation in children. The germline V gene has CDR1 LGHDT and CDR2 YNNKEL (reference sequence). The V and J ends lost 5 bases and 0 bases respectively, with 11 bases between them. CDR3 length: 15 residues. This clonotype has just a few counts. As it was prepared, the TCRbeta library received unique molecular identifiers. One entry per CDR3 protein, called by TCRdb with MiXCR from the PCR reads. The sample records 450,000 to 600,000 distinct CDR3 sequences, 15% to 20% being singletons. Sequenced here: PBMCs from the stem cell graft donor, sampled from the stem cell graft. The TCR comes from a human donor who donated a stem cell graft to a child with acute lymphoblastic leukemia. The chain has TRBV3-1 and TRBJ2-1; D gene ambiguous. CDR3 sequence (DNA): TGTGCCAGCAGCTATGACTCGAGCTCCTACAATGAGCAGTTCTTC. It codes for CASSYDSSSYNEQFF.